Reported below is one T cell receptor beta chain. At one boundary the junction diverges from the germline segment, which might be a read error. The sample comes from a study of blood T cells in healthy people across ages. A second PCR, run for roughly 7 to 12 cycles, used a sample-barcoded 5' primer plus a J-beta primer mix. TCRdb independently ran MiXCR on the 5' RACE reads; one entry per CDR3 protein. The sample consists of approximately 800,000 distinct CDR3 sequences, about 53% of them appearing once. Sequenced sample: blood. The sequence derives from an elderly man in good health.

The CDR3 nucleotides read TGCGTCAGCAGCTTGGCTGGAGACGGTGGGTACGAGCAGTACTTC. It translates to CVSSLAGDGGYEQYF. The rearrangement joins TRBV5-1 to TRBJ2-7; D remains ambiguous. This CDR3 has 15 residues. Germline-derived CDR1 and CDR2 are SGHRS and YFSETQ.